These T cell receptor beta chains were read from a single sample in a study of blood T cell repertoires in COVID-19. Measured with immunoSEQ multiplex PCR; TCRdb has only the in-frame clones, and not every one. The repertoire has about 59,000 clones, less than 75% of them found once; the top ten carry roughly 18%. The specimen was peripheral blood. These receptors were obtained from a woman aged 50 to 60 with active or convalescent COVID-19. Each CDR3 is given with its conserved first and last residue. A D gene is named only where the DNA matches it firmly. Clone size is shown for a subset of rows, as once, few, many or a class of expanded clone.

TRBJ2-5	TRBD1	.	TRBV18	CASSPQLTGGQETQYF	TGTGCCAGCTCACCACAACTGACAGGGGGCCAAGAGACCCAGTACTTC
TRBJ1-2	.	.	TRBV19	CASSKDTKGYGYTF	TGTGCCAGTAGTAAGGACACGAAGGGCTATGGCTACACCTTC
TRBJ2-7	.	many	TRBV12-3/TRBV12-4	CASSLTREVEQYF	TGTGCCAGCAGCCTGACCCGTGAGGTCGAGCAGTACTTC
TRBJ2-3	.	.	TRBV2	CASTQTDTQYF	TGTGCCAGCACTCAGACAGATACGCAGTATTTT
TRBJ1-2	.	.	TRBV30	CAWSGKRDSSYTF	TGTGCCTGGAGTGGGAAGAGGGATTCGAGCTACACCTTC
TRBJ2-1	TRBD2	.	TRBV20-1	CSASEWGLAGYNEQFF	TGCAGTGCTAGTGAGTGGGGACTAGCGGGTTACAATGAGCAGTTCTTC
TRBJ2-3	.	.	TRBV28	CASSQGPDTQYF	TGTGCCAGCAGCCAGGGCCCAGATACGCAGTATTTT
TRBJ1-1	TRBD1	.	TRBV7-9	CASSAGTGLMNTEAFF	TGTGCCAGCAGCGCCGGGACAGGTCTGATGAACACTGAAGCTTTCTTT
TRBJ2-7	TRBD2	.	TRBV16	CASSQLIEGVLAGTYEQYF	TGTGCCAGCAGCCAACTCATAGAGGGGGTGCTAGCGGGAACCTACGAGCAGTACTTC
TRBJ1-2	.	few	TRBV7-9	CASSPTDLGYTF	TGTGCCAGCAGCCCGACGGACTTGGGCTACACCTTC
TRBJ2-5	.	.	TRBV5-1	CASSFGEKETQYF	TGCGCCAGCAGCTTTGGGGAGAAGGAGACCCAGTACTTC
TRBJ2-7	TRBD1	.	TRBV28	CASSFFNRGGTYEQYF	TGTGCCAGCAGTTTTTTCAACAGGGGTGGTACCTACGAGCAGTACTTC
TRBJ2-3	.	.	TRBV12-5	CASFSSGTDTQYF	TGTGCTAGTTTTAGTTCCGGCACAGATACGCAGTATTTT
TRBJ1-1	.	.	TRBV19	CASRDTVNTEAFF	TGTGCCAGTAGGGACACGGTGAACACTGAAGCTTTCTTT
TRBJ1-6	.	.	TRBV30	CAWRTAAEYNSPLHF	TGTGCCTGGAGAACCGCGGCAGAATATAATTCACCCCTCCACTTT
TRBJ2-7	.	.	TRBV6-1	CASSDPRTGPDEQYF	TGTGCCAGCAGTGATCCTCGAACAGGGCCCGACGAGCAGTACTTC
TRBJ2-7	TRBD1	.	TRBV10-1	CASSVGGQIGEQYF	TGCGCCAGCAGTGTTGGGGGACAGATCGGAGAGCAGTACTTC